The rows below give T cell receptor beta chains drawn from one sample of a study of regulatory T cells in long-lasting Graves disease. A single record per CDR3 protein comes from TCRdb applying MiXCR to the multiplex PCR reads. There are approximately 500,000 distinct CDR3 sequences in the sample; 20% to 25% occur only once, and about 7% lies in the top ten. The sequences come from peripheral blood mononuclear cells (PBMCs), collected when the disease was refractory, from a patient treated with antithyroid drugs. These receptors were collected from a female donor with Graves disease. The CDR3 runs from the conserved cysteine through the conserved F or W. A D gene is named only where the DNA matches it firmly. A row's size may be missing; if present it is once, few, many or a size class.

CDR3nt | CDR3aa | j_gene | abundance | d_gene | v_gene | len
TGTGCCAGCAGCTTAATGGGTCCGGGTGGCGAGACCCAGTACTTC | CASSLMGPGGETQYF | TRBJ2-5 | many | . | TRBV7-2 | 15
TGTGCCAGCAGTACCGGGACAGCTAACACCGGGGAGCTGTTTTTT | CASSTGTANTGELFF | TRBJ2-2 | many | TRBD1 | TRBV6-1 | 15
TGTGCCAGCGAGAATGCGGATACGCAGTATTTT | CASENADTQYF | TRBJ2-3 | once | . | TRBV7-9 | 11
TGTGCCAGTAATCACTTTCCCGGGACAGGGGGCGGTATCGGGGAGCTGTTTTTT | CASNHFPGTGGGIGELFF | TRBJ2-2 | . | TRBD1 | TRBV19 | 18
TGTGCCAGCAGTTTTGCAGGGGAAGATAGCAATCAGCCCCAGCATTTT | CASSFAGEDSNQPQHF | TRBJ1-5 | . | . | TRBV12-3/TRBV12-4 | 16
TGTGCCAGCAGTTTATTGGCAGGCTTTAACGGAAACACCATATATTTT | CASSLLAGFNGNTIYF | TRBJ1-3 | few | . | TRBV12-3/TRBV12-4 | 16
TGTGCCAGCAATAGACATTCCAGGGAGCTGTTTTTT | CASNRHSRELFF | TRBJ2-2 | many | . | TRBV28 | 12
TGTGCCAGCAGCCAATTCAAACGGGCGACCACAGATACGCAGTATTTT | CASSQFKRATTDTQYF | TRBJ2-3 | once | . | TRBV16 | 16
TGTGCCAGCTCCGAGGTGGGGACCTATGGCTACACCTTC | CASSEVGTYGYTF | TRBJ1-2 | many | . | TRBV28 | 13
TGTGCCTGGAGAGGATTAGCGGGAGTCAGCGGGGGGCTGTTTTTT | CAWRGLAGVSGGLFF | TRBJ2-2 | . | TRBD2 | TRBV30 | 15
TGTGCCATCAGGCCCAGGGCCCAAGAGACCCAGTACTTC | CAIRPRAQETQYF | TRBJ2-5 | many | . | TRBV10-3 | 13
TGTGCCATCAGTGAGTCTGGCACCTCTGGGGCCAACGTCCTGACTTTC | CAISESGTSGANVLTF | TRBJ2-6 | . | . | TRBV10-3 | 16
TGCAGTGCTAGTCTACTAGCGGGAGTCCTTAATGAGCAGTTCTTC | CSASLLAGVLNEQFF | TRBJ2-1 | . | TRBD2 | TRBV20-1 | 15
TGTGCCAGCTTCACGGCGGAGGTATATGGCTACACCTTC | CASFTAEVYGYTF | TRBJ1-2 | many | . | TRBV28 | 13
TGTGCCAGCTCCGCCGGGACAGATGGTTACGAGCAGTACTTC | CASSAGTDGYEQYF | TRBJ2-7 | . | TRBD1 | TRBV18 | 14
TGTGCCAGCAGCCATGGGACTAGATCAGATACGCAGTATTTT | CASSHGTRSDTQYF | TRBJ2-3 | . | TRBD2 | TRBV3-1 | 14
TGTGCCAGCAGCTTGTCCAGGGGGCTGGGTAGCTACGAGCAGTACTTC | CASSLSRGLGSYEQYF | TRBJ2-7 | few | TRBD1 | TRBV7-9 | 16
TGCGCCAGCAGTCCTCGCGGGACAGCCTCCTACGAGCAGTACTTC | CASSPRGTASYEQYF | TRBJ2-7 | . | . | TRBV5-1 | 15
TGTGCCAGCAGCTTAGTTGGAGAAGGAACGGAGCAGTACTTC | CASSLVGEGTEQYF | TRBJ2-7 | . | . | TRBV11-3 | 14
TGCGCCAGCAGCCAAGTAGGGACAGGGGGAGGCACTGAAGCTTTCTTT | CASSQVGTGGGTEAFF | TRBJ1-1 | few | TRBD1 | TRBV4-1 | 16
TGTGCCAGCAGCTCAAGGGGCCTAGCGGGAGCCGGGGAGCTGTTTTTT | CASSSRGLAGAGELFF | TRBJ2-2 | . | TRBD2 | TRBV7-9 | 16
TGCAGCGTCTCAGGCCAACAGGGTAGCTATGGCTACACCTTC | CSVSGQQGSYGYTF | TRBJ1-2 | . | . | TRBV29-1 | 14
TGCAGCGCCGGGACAGGAATATACACCGGGGAGCTGTTTTTT | CSAGTGIYTGELFF | TRBJ2-2 | few | TRBD1 | TRBV29-1 | 14
TGTGCCAGCAGCGCGGCCGGCGGACAGGTTGACTCACCCCTCCACTTT | CASSAAGGQVDSPLHF | TRBJ1-6 | few | TRBD1 | TRBV9 | 16
TGTGCCAGCAGTTCGTCAGGGCCCATTCAGTACTTC | CASSSSGPIQYF | TRBJ2-4 | . | . | TRBV12-3/TRBV12-4 | 12
TGCAGTGCTAGAGTCCCACTAGCGGAAGTCTCCTACGAGCAGTACTTC | CSARVPLAEVSYEQYF | TRBJ2-7 | . | TRBD2 | TRBV20-1 | 16
TGTGCCAGCAGTCGAAGCGGGGACAACACCGGGGAGCTGTTTTTT | CASSRSGDNTGELFF | TRBJ2-2 | few | TRBD2 | TRBV7-2 | 15
TGTGCCAGCAGGTCGACAGGGGGCAACACTGAAGCTTTCTTT | CASRSTGGNTEAFF | TRBJ1-1 | many | TRBD1 | TRBV12-3/TRBV12-4 | 14
TGTGCCAGTAGTATCCAGGGCGCGCAGGGGGCAGTGGAGACCCAGTACTTC | CASSIQGAQGAVETQYF | TRBJ2-5 | many | TRBD1 | TRBV19 | 17
TGTGCCAGCAGCCAATCAGGGTTGGAAAAAGGAAACACCATATATTTT | CASSQSGLEKGNTIYF | TRBJ1-3 | . | . | TRBV3-1 | 16
TGTGCCAGTAGTATAAGAGGGAGGGGGGGAGAGACCCAGTACTTC | CASSIRGRGGETQYF | TRBJ2-5 | many | . | TRBV19 | 15
TGTGCCAGCAGTGAGGATGATCTGAGGGTTGTGAAACTGTTTTTT | CASSEDDLRVVKLFF | TRBJ1-4 | many | . | TRBV2 | 15
TGTGCCAGCAGGGACGCAGGGAACACTGAAGCTTTCTTT | CASRDAGNTEAFF | TRBJ1-1 | few | . | TRBV28 | 13
TGTGCCAGCAGTGAGGGGACGCCCTATAATTCACCCCTCCACTTT | CASSEGTPYNSPLHF | TRBJ1-6 | . | . | TRBV2 | 15
TGTGCCAGCAGCTCGATCGGAGATAAGGTTGGCACTGAAGCTTTCTTT | CASSSIGDKVGTEAFF | TRBJ1-1 | few | . | TRBV5-6 | 16
TGTGCCACCGCGGTTGTACGAACCTGGGACACCGGGGAGCTGTTTTTT | CATAVVRTWDTGELFF | TRBJ2-2 | many | . | TRBV15 | 16
TGTGCCAGCAGTTTAGAGACAACTAACTATGGCTACACCTTC | CASSLETTNYGYTF | TRBJ1-2 | many | . | TRBV12-3/TRBV12-4 | 14
TGTGCCAGCAGGCCGAGCGGGCCCACATACGAGCAGTACTTC | CASRPSGPTYEQYF | TRBJ2-7 | many | . | TRBV28 | 14
TGCAGTGCCGAAGACCCACGCCGGGCCGAGATTGAGCAGTTCTTC | CSAEDPRRAEIEQFF | TRBJ2-1 | . | . | TRBV20-1 | 15
TGTGCCAGCAGCCAGGACAGGGTAAAAGAGACCCAGTACTTC | CASSQDRVKETQYF | TRBJ2-5 | . | TRBD1 | TRBV2 | 14
TGTGCCAGCAGTCTCTGGACAGGGGCTCCCTACGAGCAGTACTTC | CASSLWTGAPYEQYF | TRBJ2-7 | many | TRBD1 | TRBV27 | 15
TGTGCCATCAGTGAGGGGGACAGGAACTATGGCTACACCTTC | CAISEGDRNYGYTF | TRBJ1-2 | . | TRBD1 | TRBV10-3 | 14
TGTGCCAACCAGCGGGCGGGAGAAGAGACCCAGTACTTC | CANQRAGEETQYF | TRBJ2-5 | many | TRBD2 | TRBV28 | 13
TGCGCCAGCAGCCCTTGGGGCGCCTACTCTGGAAACACCATATATTTT | CASSPWGAYSGNTIYF | TRBJ1-3 | . | . | TRBV4-1 | 16
TGTGCCAGCAGCGTAGGGGGTCCTGGAAACACCATATATTTT | CASSVGGPGNTIYF | TRBJ1-3 | . | . | TRBV9 | 14
TGTGCCAGCAGTTACACTTGGACAGGACTTCAAGAGACCCAGTACTTC | CASSYTWTGLQETQYF | TRBJ2-5 | many | TRBD1 | TRBV6-9 | 16
TGTGCCACCAGCCGTCAGGTGAACACTGAAGCTTTCTTT | CATSRQVNTEAFF | TRBJ1-1 | few | . | TRBV15 | 13
TGCAGTGCTAGAGATCCTCTAGCCGAGACCCAGTACTTC | CSARDPLAETQYF | TRBJ2-5 | few | . | TRBV20-1 | 13
TGTGCCACCAGCAACCGGGACAGGGGAGACACTGAAGCTTTCTTT | CATSNRDRGDTEAFF | TRBJ1-1 | many | TRBD1 | TRBV15 | 15
TGTGCCAGCAGTCGGGGGGGGCGTTCCTACGAGCAGTACTTC | CASSRGGRSYEQYF | TRBJ2-7 | many | TRBD2 | TRBV28 | 14